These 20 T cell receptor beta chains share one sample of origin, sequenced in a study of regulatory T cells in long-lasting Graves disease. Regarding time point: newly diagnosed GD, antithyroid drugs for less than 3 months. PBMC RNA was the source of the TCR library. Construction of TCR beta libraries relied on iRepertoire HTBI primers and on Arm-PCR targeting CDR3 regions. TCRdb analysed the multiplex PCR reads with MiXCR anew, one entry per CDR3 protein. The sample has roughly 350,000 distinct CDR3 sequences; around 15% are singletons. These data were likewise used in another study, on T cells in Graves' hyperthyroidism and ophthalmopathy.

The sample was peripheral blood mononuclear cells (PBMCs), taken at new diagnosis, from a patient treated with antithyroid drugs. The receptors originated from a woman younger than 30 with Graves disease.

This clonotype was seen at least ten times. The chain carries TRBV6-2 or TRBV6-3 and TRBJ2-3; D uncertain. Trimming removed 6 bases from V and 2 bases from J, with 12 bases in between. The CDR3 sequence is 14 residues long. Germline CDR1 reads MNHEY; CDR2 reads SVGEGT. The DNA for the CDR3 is TGTGCCAGCAGGAAACCGGGCTCCACAGATACGCAGTATTTT. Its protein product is CASRKPGSTDTQYF.

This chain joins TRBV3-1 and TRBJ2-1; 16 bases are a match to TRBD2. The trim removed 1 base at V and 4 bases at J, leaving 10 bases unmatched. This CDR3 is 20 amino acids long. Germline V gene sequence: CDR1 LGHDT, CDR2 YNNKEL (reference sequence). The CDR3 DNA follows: TGTGCCAGCAGCCAAGTCGGGACTAGCGGGAGGGCCGGTCAGTACAATGAGCAGTTCTTC. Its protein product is CASSQVGTSGRAGQYNEQFF.

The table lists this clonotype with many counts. The CDR3 DNA is TGTGCCAGCAGTTTCTCGATACGGGACGGTGGCTACGAGCAGTACTTC. It is translated as CASSFSIRDGGYEQYF. The chain couples TRBV28 to TRBJ2-7, with D perhaps TRBD1 or TRBD2 (5 bases each). The ends were cut back, 3 bases at V and 3 bases at J, with 18 bases in the middle. The CDR3 length is 16 residues. CDR1 is MDHEN and CDR2 is SYDVKM in the germline V gene. Combining the CDR3 with reference TRBV28 and TRBJ2-7 gives the whole variable domain DVKVTQSSRYLVKRTGEKVFLECVQDMDHENMFWYRQDPGLGLRLIYFSYDVKMKEKGDIPEGYSVSREKKERFSLILESASTNQTSMYLCASSFSIRDGGYEQYFGPGTRLTVT.

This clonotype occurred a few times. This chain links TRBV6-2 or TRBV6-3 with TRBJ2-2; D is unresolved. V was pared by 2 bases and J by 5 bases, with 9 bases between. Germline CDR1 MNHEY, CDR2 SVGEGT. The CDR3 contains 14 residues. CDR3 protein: CASSYTPSTGELFF. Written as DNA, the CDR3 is TGTGCCAGCAGTTACACCCCTTCTACCGGGGAGCTGTTTTTT.

The CDR3 DNA reads TGTGCCAGTCTTCTGGTCGGGAACACCGGGGAGCTGTTTTTT. Translating it yields CASLLVGNTGELFF. V gene TRBV19 combines with J gene TRBJ2-2; no definite D call. This CDR3 spans 14 amino acids. Trimming left V 8 bases short and J 1 base short, with 11 bases between. Germline V CDR1 and CDR2: LNHDA, SQIVND (reference sequence).

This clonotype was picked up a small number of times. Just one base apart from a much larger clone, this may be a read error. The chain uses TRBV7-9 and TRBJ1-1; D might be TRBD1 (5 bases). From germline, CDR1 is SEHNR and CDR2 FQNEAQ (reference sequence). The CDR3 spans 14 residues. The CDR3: CASSFTGSNTEASF. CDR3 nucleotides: TGTGCCAGCAGCTTTACAGGATCGAACACTGAAGCTTCCTTT.

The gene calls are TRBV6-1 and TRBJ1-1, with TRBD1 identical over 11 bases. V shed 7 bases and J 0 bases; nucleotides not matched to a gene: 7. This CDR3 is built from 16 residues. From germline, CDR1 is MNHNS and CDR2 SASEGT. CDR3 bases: TGTGCCAGCATCCTGGGACAGGGGGTGGTGAACACTGAAGCTTTCTTT. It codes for CASILGQGVVNTEAFF.

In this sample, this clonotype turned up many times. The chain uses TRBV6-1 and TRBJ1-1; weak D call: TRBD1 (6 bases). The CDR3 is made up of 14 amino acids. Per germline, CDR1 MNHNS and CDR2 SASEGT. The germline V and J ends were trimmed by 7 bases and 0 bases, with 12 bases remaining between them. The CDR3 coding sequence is TGTGCCAGCAATCCGGGACATTTGAACACTGAAGCTTTCTTT. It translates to CASNPGHLNTEAFF.

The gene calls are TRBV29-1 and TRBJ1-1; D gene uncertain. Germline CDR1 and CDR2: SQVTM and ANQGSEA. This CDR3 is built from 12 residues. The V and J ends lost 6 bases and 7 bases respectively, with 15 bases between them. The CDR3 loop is CSVIMSGFEAFF. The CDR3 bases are TGCAGCGTCATTATGTCGGGGTTTGAAGCTTTCTTT.

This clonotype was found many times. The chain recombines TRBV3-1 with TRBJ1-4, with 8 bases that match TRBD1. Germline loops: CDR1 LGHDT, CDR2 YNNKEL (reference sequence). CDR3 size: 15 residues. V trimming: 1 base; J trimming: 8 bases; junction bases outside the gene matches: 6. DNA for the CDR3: TGTGCCAGCAGCCAAGTCTGGACAGGGAACGAAAAACTGTTTTTT. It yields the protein CASSQVWTGNEKLFF.

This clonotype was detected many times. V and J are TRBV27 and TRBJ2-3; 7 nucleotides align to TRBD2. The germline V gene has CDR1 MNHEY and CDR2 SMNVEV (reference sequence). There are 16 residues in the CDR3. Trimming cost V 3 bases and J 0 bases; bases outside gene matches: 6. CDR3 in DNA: TGTGCCAGCAGTTTGAAGCGGGGTTATAGCACAGATACGCAGTATTTT. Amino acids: CASSLKRGYSTDTQYF.

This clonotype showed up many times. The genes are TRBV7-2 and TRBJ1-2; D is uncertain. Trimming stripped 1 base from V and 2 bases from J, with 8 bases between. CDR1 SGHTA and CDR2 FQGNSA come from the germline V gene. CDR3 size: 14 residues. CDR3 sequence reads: CASSLGHANYGYTF. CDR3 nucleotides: TGTGCCAGCAGCTTAGGGCACGCGAACTATGGCTACACCTTC.

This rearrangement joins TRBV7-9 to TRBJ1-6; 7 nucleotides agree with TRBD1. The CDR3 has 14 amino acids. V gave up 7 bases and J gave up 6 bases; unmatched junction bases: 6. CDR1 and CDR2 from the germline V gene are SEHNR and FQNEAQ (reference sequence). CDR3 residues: CASKKTGSNSPLHF. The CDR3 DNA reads TGTGCCAGCAAAAAGACAGGGAGTAATTCACCCCTCCACTTT. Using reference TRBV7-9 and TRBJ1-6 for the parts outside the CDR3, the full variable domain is DTGVSQNPRHKITKRGQNVTFRCDPISEHNRLYWYRQTLGQGPEFLTYFQNEAQLEKSRLLSDRFSAERPKGSFSTLEIQRTEQGDSAMYLCASKKTGSNSPLHFGNGTRLTVT.

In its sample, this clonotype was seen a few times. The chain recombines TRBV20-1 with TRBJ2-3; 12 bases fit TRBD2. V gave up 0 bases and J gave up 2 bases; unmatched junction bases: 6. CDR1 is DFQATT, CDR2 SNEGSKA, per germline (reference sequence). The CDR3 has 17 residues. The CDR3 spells CSARDQASGGATDTQYF. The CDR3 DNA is TGCAGTGCTAGAGATCAGGCTAGCGGGGGGGCCACAGATACGCAGTATTTT.

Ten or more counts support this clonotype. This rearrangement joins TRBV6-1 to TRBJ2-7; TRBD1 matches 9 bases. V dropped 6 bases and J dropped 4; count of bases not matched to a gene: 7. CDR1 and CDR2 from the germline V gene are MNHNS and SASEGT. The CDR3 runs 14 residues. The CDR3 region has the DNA TGTGCCAGCAGGGGAACAGGGGGCAAGTACGAGCAGTACTTC. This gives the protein CASRGTGGKYEQYF.

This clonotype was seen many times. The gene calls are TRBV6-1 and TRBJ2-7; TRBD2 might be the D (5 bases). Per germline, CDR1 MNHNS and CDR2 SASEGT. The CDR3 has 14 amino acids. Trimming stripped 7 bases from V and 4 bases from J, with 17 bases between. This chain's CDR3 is CASTPGVQSYEQYF. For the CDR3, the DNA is TGTGCCAGCACTCCCGGGGTACAGAGTTACGAGCAGTACTTC.

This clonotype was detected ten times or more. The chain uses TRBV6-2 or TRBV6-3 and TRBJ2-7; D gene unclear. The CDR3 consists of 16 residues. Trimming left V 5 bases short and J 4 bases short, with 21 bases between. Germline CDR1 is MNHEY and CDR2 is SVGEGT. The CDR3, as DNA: TGTGCCAGCAGTCCCCAGGTCGGGTGGGGAACGTACGAGCAGTACTTC. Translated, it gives CASSPQVGWGTYEQYF.

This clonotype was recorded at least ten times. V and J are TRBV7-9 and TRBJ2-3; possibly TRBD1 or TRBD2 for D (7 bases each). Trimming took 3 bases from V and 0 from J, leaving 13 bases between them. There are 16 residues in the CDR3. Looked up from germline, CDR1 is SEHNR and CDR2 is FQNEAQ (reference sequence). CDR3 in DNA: TGTGCCAGCAGCTTTAGACAGGGACTAAGCACAGATACGCAGTATTTT. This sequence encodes CASSFRQGLSTDTQYF.

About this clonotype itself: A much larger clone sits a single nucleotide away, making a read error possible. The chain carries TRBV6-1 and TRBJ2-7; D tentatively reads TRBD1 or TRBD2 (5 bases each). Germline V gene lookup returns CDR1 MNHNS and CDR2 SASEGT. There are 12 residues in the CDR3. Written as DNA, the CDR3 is TGTGCCAGCAGTGAACAGCGAGGGGAGCGGTACTTC. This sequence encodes CASSEQRGERYF.

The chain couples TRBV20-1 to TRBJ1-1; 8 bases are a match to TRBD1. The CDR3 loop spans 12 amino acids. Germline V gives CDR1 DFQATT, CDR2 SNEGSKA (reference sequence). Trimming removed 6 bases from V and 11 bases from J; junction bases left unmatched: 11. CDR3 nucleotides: TGCAGTGCCTCGCGCCGCCGACAGGGGGCTTTCTTT. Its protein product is CSASRRRQGAFF.